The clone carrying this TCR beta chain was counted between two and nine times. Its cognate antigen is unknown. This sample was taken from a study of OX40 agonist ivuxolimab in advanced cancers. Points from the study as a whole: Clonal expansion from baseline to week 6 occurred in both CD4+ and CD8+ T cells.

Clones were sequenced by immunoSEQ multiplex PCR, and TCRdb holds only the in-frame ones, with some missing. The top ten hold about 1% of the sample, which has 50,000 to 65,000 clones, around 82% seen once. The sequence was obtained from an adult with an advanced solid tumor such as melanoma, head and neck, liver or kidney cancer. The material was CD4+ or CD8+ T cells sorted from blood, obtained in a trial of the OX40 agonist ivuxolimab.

CDR3 coding DNA: TGCGCCAGCAGCCAAGACAGGGAAGGTGGCTACACCTTC. It encodes CASSQDREGGYTF. The gene calls are TRBV4-1 and TRBJ1-2, with a tentative D call TRBD1 (5 bases). CDR3 length: 13 residues. Trimming took off 0 bases at V and 7 bases at J, with 9 bases between the two ends. Per the germline V gene, CDR1 is MGHRA and CDR2 is YSYEKL.